One and the same sample provided the 19 T cell receptor beta chains below, sequenced in a study of T cells after yellow fever vaccination. Each CDR3 protein gets one entry after TCRdb re-called the 5' RACE reads with MiXCR. The sample lists roughly 500,000 distinct CDR3 sequences, 15% to 20% occurring once. The sequenced sample was PBMCs, obtained 15 days after the yellow fever booster vaccination. Every receptor here comes from a young man who received the YFV17D yellow fever vaccine.

The chain uses TRBV19 and TRBJ2-1; TRBD2 might be the D (7 bases). Per germline, CDR1 LNHDA and CDR2 SQIVND (reference sequence). Trimming took off 3 bases at V and 7 bases at J, with 13 bases between the two ends. The CDR3 loop spans 14 amino acids. The CDR3 DNA reads as TGTGCCAGTAGTATGTGGGCGGGGGCGAATGAGCAGTTCTTC. Residues: CASSMWAGANEQFF.

The CDR3 protein is CSARPGQENQPQHF. The CDR3 DNA sequence: TGCAGTGCTAGACCAGGACAGGAAAATCAGCCCCAGCATTTT. The chain links TRBV20-1 to TRBJ1-5; 7 bases agree with TRBD1. Germline V gives CDR1 DFQATT, CDR2 SNEGSKA (reference sequence). The CDR3 has 14 amino acids. V shed 2 bases, J shed 4 bases, and the junction held 5 bases outside the gene matches.

This chain links TRBV12-3 or TRBV12-4 with TRBJ1-4, with 8 bases fitting TRBD1. CDR3 size: 12 residues. Germline trimming cut 8 bases from V and 7 bases from J; bases unmatched to any gene: 3. CDR3 sequence reads: CASGQGGEKLFF. CDR3 nucleotide sequence: TGTGCCAGCGGACAGGGAGGTGAAAAACTGTTTTTT.

This clonotype has only a few counts. The J gene is TRBJ1-2, the V gene TRBV19, with D possibly being TRBD1 (6 bases). The CDR3 spans 13 residues. V was cut by 4 bases and J by 2 bases, with 8 bases left in between. Looked up from germline, CDR1 is LNHDA and CDR2 is SQIVND (reference sequence). CDR3 in amino acids: CASSNTGNYGYTF. CDR3 in DNA: TGTGCCAGTAGTAACACAGGGAACTATGGCTACACCTTC.

This chain uses TRBV19 with TRBJ2-6, with 7 bases matching TRBD2. Germline values: CDR1 LNHDA, CDR2 SQIVND (reference sequence). V gave up 7 bases and J gave up 0 bases; unmatched junction bases: 12. This CDR3 spans 18 amino acids. The CDR3, as DNA: TGTGCCAGTAACTCGCTGGGGGGGGGACCCTCTGGGGCCAACGTCCTGACTTTC. Amino acid sequence: CASNSLGGGPSGANVLTF.

The rearrangement links TRBV7-9 to TRBJ2-3; no clear D gene. The CDR3 length is 15 residues. Trimming removed 1 base from V and 2 bases from J, with 10 bases in between. The germline gives CDR1 SEHNR, CDR2 FQNEAQ (reference sequence). In DNA form, the CDR3 reads TGTGCCAGCAGCTTAGAGAGCCCTTCCACAGATACGCAGTATTTT. This gives the protein CASSLESPSTDTQYF.

Only a few counts were recorded for this clonotype. This chain uses TRBV4-3 with TRBJ2-7, with 11 bases fitting TRBD2. This CDR3 is built from 15 residues. With V trimmed by 0 bases and J by 6 bases, 4 bases remained unmatched. Germline CDR1 reads LGHNA; CDR2 reads YSLEER. CDR3 in DNA: TGCGCCAGCAGCCAAGATAGCGGGGGGGCTTCCGAGCAGTACTTC. Encoded protein: CASSQDSGGASEQYF.

In this sample, this clonotype turned up a few times. The chain has TRBV6-4 and TRBJ2-2; 8 nucleotides align to TRBD2. The junction had 3 bases not matched to a gene; V was cut back by 0 bases and J by 3 bases. The CDR3 totals 16 residues. The germline V gene has CDR1 MRHNA and CDR2 SNTAGT. For the CDR3, the DNA is TGTGCCAGCAGTGACTCTACTAGCGGCTACACCGGGGAGCTGTTTTTT. Amino acid sequence: CASSDSTSGYTGELFF.

This clonotype occurred a few times. The chain has TRBV12-3 or TRBV12-4 and TRBJ2-7, with TRBD1 identical over 11 bases. The V and J ends lost 6 bases and 7 bases, in that order; junction bases with no gene match: 5. The CDR3 extends over 13 amino acids. This CDR3 is CASSPGTGGEQYF. The CDR3 coding sequence is TGTGCCAGCAGCCCTGGGACAGGGGGAGAGCAGTACTTC.

This rearrangement joins TRBV29-1 to TRBJ1-1, with 10 positions matching TRBD1. Germline CDR1 SQVTM, CDR2 ANQGSEA. The length of the CDR3 is 12 residues. V dropped 7 bases and J dropped 3; count of bases not matched to a gene: 2. CDR3 residues: CSAGQGYTEAFF. The CDR3 DNA reads as TGCAGCGCGGGACAGGGGTACACTGAAGCTTTCTTT.

J is TRBJ2-1 and V is TRBV12-3 or TRBV12-4, with a weak D call TRBD2 (6 bases). V was trimmed by 6 bases and J by 1 base, leaving 13 bases between them. CDR3 length: 15 amino acids. The CDR3 coding sequence is TGTGCCAGCAGCCCCCGGGAGATGTCCTACAATGAGCAGTTCTTC. Its translation is CASSPREMSYNEQFF.

This clonotype was detected a few times. The chain uses TRBV9 and TRBJ2-3; D unresolved. Trimming removed 0 bases from V and 1 base from J, with 9 bases in between. This CDR3 comprises 15 residues. Germline V gene lookup returns CDR1 SGDLS and CDR2 YYNGEE. The CDR3 DNA sequence: TGTGCCAGCAGCGTAGAGGGCGGCGGCACAGATACGCAGTATTTT. It yields the protein CASSVEGGGTDTQYF.

J is TRBJ1-2 and V is TRBV25-1; a weak D match, TRBD1 (6 bases). Germline CDR1 reads MGHDK; CDR2 reads SYGVNS. V shed 6 bases and J shed 4 bases, with 12 bases lying between them. The CDR3 has 13 residues. In DNA form, the CDR3 reads TGTGCCAGCAGGGGGGGCAGAATCTATGGCTACACCTTC. This translates into CASRGGRIYGYTF.

In its sample, this clonotype was seen a few times. This CDR3 reads CASRGLVVTGGTQYF. The CDR3 DNA is TGTGCCAGCAGGGGCCTTGTGGTGACGGGAGGGACGCAGTATTTT. V and J are TRBV2 and TRBJ2-3; 8 nucleotides align to TRBD2. This CDR3 is 15 amino acids long. V lost 6 bases, J lost 9 bases, and 14 bases stayed unmatched. Germline V lookup: CDR1 SNHLY, CDR2 FYNNEI.

This clonotype was seen more than once but under ten times. CDR3: CAIRRGWTGRNTEAFF. CDR3 sequence (DNA): TGTGCCATCAGGAGAGGGTGGACAGGACGGAACACTGAAGCTTTCTTT. The J gene is TRBJ1-1, the V gene TRBV10-3, with TRBD1 identical over 7 bases. The length of the CDR3 is 16 residues. Germline CDR1 reads ENHRY; CDR2 reads SYGVKD. The ends lost 6 bases at V and 1 base at J; junction bases unmatched: 11.

At least ten counts were recorded for this clonotype. The chain recombines TRBV5-8 with TRBJ1-3; D gene uncertain. Per germline, CDR1 SGHTS and CDR2 YDEGEE. The V and J ends lost 1 base and 3 bases respectively, with 5 bases between them. The CDR3 length is 13 residues. The CDR3 reads CASSLNSGNTIYF. CDR3 DNA sequence: TGTGCCAGCAGCTTGAACAGTGGAAACACCATATATTTT.

The rearrangement uses TRBV7-2 and TRBJ2-3; no definite D call. Germline CDR1 and CDR2: SGHTA and FQGNSA. This CDR3 is built from 12 residues. Trimming removed 3 bases from V and 6 bases from J, with 7 bases in between. CDR3: CASSFKWDTQYF. In nucleotides, the CDR3 is TGTGCCAGCAGCTTTAAGTGGGATACGCAGTATTTT.

This clonotype has just a few counts. This chain joins TRBV7-3 and TRBJ2-2; the match to TRBD2 covers 10 bases. Germline V gives CDR1 SGHTA, CDR2 FQGTGA. The CDR3 is 14 residues long. The V gene end was trimmed by 5 bases and the J gene end by 10 bases; junction bases not matched to a gene: 7. CDR3 DNA sequence: TGTGCCAGCAGCCCCAGCGGGGGGGGAGAGGAGCTGTTTTTT. Protein sequence: CASSPSGGGEELFF.

This clonotype has only a few counts. The chain couples TRBV7-8 to TRBJ2-3; D may be TRBD1 or TRBD2 (6 bases each). Germline V gene data show CDR1 as SGHVS and CDR2 as FQNEAQ. The CDR3 has 17 amino acids. V shed 1 base and J shed 0 bases, with 14 bases lying between them. CDR3 amino acids: CASSLVSTGLSTDTQYF. DNA of the CDR3: TGTGCCAGCAGCTTAGTGTCGACAGGACTAAGCACAGATACGCAGTATTTT. The entire variable domain, with the rest obtained from reference TRBV7-8 and TRBJ2-3, is as follows: GAGVSQSPRYKVAKRGQDVALRCDPISGHVSLFWYQQALGQGPEFLTYFQNEAQLDKSGLPSDRFFAERPEGSVSTLKIQRTQQEDSAVYLCASSLVSTGLSTDTQYFGPGTRLTVL.